This record concerns one TCR beta chain sequence. The antigen this receptor binds is unknown. No base qualities exist here, and no much larger clone lies one base off it. The sample carries other DNA sequences with the same CDR3. CDR1 and CDR2 are drawn from the germline V gene: SGDLS, YYNGEE. V and J lose 0 bases and 3 bases, and a span of 10 bases separates them. Spanning cysteine to phenylalanine, the CDR3 consists of 14 amino acids. CDR3 DNA only is kept here, 42 bases in frame from base 1. The donors were healthy, HIV-negative adults who had no recently reported acute infections or vaccinations. Only Caucasian adults living in Nashville, Tennessee, USA were represented among the donors. Magnetic negative selection was used to enrich CD4+ T cells, after which naive cells were positively selected on CD45RA and the negative fraction became the memory subset. Blood was obtained by leukapheresis, after which PBMCs were separated by Ficoll-Histopaque density gradient centrifugation and cryopreserved in liquid nitrogen vapor phase. Analytical flow cytometry was used to check the purity and quantity of every magnetically sorted T cell population. Genomic DNA was isolated from every sorted fraction and measured by UV absorbance on a Nanodrop 2000c.

The sample belongs to a study of shared clonotypes between healthy human individuals (dated by TCRdb to the early 2020s). The study in broad terms: Three men and two women, aged 18 to 49 years, made up the cohort. For each donor, CD4 naive and CD4 memory were each run on three plates, CD8 naive on two plates, and CD8 memory on one plate. Blood TCR repertoires of roughly five healthy adults were deeply sequenced to estimate repertoire size and the extent of clonotype sharing between individuals. To increase sequencing depth and limit assay-specific biases, TCR repertoire library preparation and sequencing were carried out by different laboratories using diverse techniques. Per donor, leukapheresis produced somewhere between about 0.94 and 10 billion PBMCs. What the study reported, not specific to this receptor: Pairwise subsampling led to the expectation that sequencing depth would affect the degree of clonotype sharing among donors. Naive subsets generally had larger estimated clonotype richness than memory subsets did. Sharing across a few donors was observed for about 5% of naive CD4, 3.5% of naive CD8, around 2.5% of memory CD4, and about 0.38% of memory CD8 clonotypes. Compared with non-shared clonotypes, the clonotypes found in all four sorted-subset donors had higher generation probabilities. Because the study included only a small number of donors, the genetic and exposure-history diversity represented was limited. Incomplete sequencing was indicated by rarefaction of sorted-subset datasets, despite the large sequencing depth. Sampling was limited to blood, and TCR repertoires in tissue likely differ from TCR repertoires in blood.

TCR CDR3 regions were amplified from genomic DNA by multiplex PCR using the deep immunoSEQ assay. Extracted genomic DNA from each cell subset was distributed evenly across all wells of several immunoSEQ 96-well plates, and each plate was treated as a replicate. For sorted subsets, 200 to 250 ng genomic DNA, equal to 30,000 or so T cell genomes, was loaded into each replicate PCR. Purified libraries were quantified with a Qubit 3.0 fluorometer, sized on a Bioanalyzer 2100, and re-quantified with the KAPA Library Quantification kit. Every immunoSEQ 96-well plate was sequenced on a separate single-read 150-cycle Illumina NextSeq 550 flow cell. The authors' analysis ran thus. Because the immunoSEQ output included only junctional sequences and no quality scores, the filtering could not be the same as the filtering used for full-length reads. To assign V/J genes and CDR3, sequences were annotated using PyIR, a Python wrapper for IgBLAST v1.9, with IMGT germline references. Any read was removed if the V/J assignment was weak (E-value above 1e-6), the CDR3 was missing, or the read contained stop codons, out-of-frame junctions, or ambiguous translated residues. V3J clonotypes were defined as sequences sharing an identical inferred V gene, J gene, and CDR3 amino acid sequence. Percentage overlap between repertoires was computed as shared unique clonotypes divided by the size of the smaller repertoire. Three approaches were used to assess repertoire richness: RTK rarefaction, the Chao1 estimator, and Recon v2.1 estimates of unobserved clonotypes. Generation probabilities for all TCRbeta clonotypes obtained by the gDNA method from a handful of donors were computed using OLGA. This immuneACCESS table, as held by TCRdb, lists in-frame sequences with V and J called but not all clones. Of the missing ones, under half trace to an unresolved V gene in checked studies; the others have no known cause. V and J calls and clone size are as listed in that table; D and trimming were resolved from the DNA. The sample profile shows 2 million to 2.5 million clones; less than 95% of them were found once. About 0.36% of the sample is taken by the ten largest.

Recombination joined TRBV9 with TRBJ2-7, and perhaps TRBD2 as D gene, on 6 matching bases. The TCR was taken from a man younger than 35 in good health. Some clones in this sample may be carry-over from other donors' samples. Specimen: naive CD4+ T cells from PBMCs. The sample's cell subset or site, from its label and the paper: CD45RA+ positively selected. The nucleotide sequence is given as TGTGCCAGCAGCGTAGGACTAGGGGTCTACGAGCAGTACTTC. This gives the protein CASSVGLGVYEQYF. The CDR3, completed at both ends by the reference TRBV9 and TRBJ2-7 genes, gives the full variable domain DSGVTQTPKHLITATGQRVTLRCSPRSGDLSVYWYQQSLDQGLQFLIQYYNGEERAKGNILERFSAQQFPDLHSELNLSSLELGDSALYFCASSVGLGVYEQYFGPGTRLTVT.